This T cell receptor (beta chain) was captured by sequencing in a study of identifying expanded T cells in peripheral blood. Some clones are missing from TCRdb's copy, which holds only in-frame ones; the method was immunoSEQ multiplex PCR. Counted here are about 90,000 clones, 80% to 90% occurring once; the ten biggest clones make up around 4.5%. Study findings and constraints: Roughly 1.1 clones differed between technical replicates, versus approximately 17 and 20 over time.

On this clone itself: As yet, its antigen is unknown.

The origin of this receptor is a person aged 18 to 75 in good health. Specimen: blood.

The CDR3: CASSNRLAGAEETQYF. The CDR3 DNA sequence: TGTGCCAGCAGCAACCGACTAGCGGGGGCCGAAGAGACCCAGTACTTC. The gene calls are TRBV13 and TRBJ2-5, with 12 bases identical to TRBD2. Germline CDR1 and CDR2: PRHDT and FYEKMQ (reference sequence). V lost 5 bases, J lost 3 bases, and 7 bases stayed unmatched. The CDR3 is made up of 16 amino acids.